Given below is one T cell receptor beta chain in context. The antigen remains unidentified. The sample belongs to a study of human T cells and chemical hapten exposure. General study points: Positive correlation was observed between PT1 expanded TCR counts and patch test score.

TCRdb used MiXCR to reprocess the RACE reads, holding one entry per CDR3 protein. Seen here are some 170,000 distinct CDR3 sequences, around 24% observed once, and the top ten hold under 8.5%. Time point noted: patch test 1, 2 weeks after DPC sensitization. The sample's treatment: therapeutic diphenylcyclopropenone sensitization with weekly scalp DPC. Each patch-test visit's blood sample preceded patch application. Trimming left V 0 bases short and J 7 bases short, with 14 bases between. Germline CDR1 reads SGHKS; CDR2 reads YYEKEE (reference sequence). This CDR3 is built from 15 residues. The chain carries TRBV5-5 and TRBJ1-5; D is unresolved. The origin of this receptor is a woman aged 50 to 60 with alopecia areata. Some clones in this sample may be carry-over from other donors' samples. Sample: whole blood, taken in connection with sensitization to the hapten diphenylcyclopropenone (DPC). Written as DNA, the CDR3 is TGTGCCAGCAGCTTGGGTACGGCGGACGTACAGCCCCAGCATTTT. Translated, it gives CASSLGTADVQPQHF.